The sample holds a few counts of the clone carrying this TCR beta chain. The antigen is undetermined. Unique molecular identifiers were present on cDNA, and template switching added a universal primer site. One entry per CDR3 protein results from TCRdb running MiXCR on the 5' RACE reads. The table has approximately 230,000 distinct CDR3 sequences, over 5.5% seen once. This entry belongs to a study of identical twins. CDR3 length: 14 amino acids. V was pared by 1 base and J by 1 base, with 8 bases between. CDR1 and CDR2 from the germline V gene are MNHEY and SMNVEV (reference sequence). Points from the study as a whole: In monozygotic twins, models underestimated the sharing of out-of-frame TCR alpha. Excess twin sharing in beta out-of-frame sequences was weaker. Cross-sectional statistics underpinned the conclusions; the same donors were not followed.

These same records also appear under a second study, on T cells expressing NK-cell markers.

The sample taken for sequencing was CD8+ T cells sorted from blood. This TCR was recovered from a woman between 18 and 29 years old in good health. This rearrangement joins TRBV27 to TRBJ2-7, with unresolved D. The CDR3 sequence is CASSLYVDSYEQYF. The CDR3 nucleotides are TGTGCCAGCAGTTTATATGTCGATTCCTACGAGCAGTACTTC.